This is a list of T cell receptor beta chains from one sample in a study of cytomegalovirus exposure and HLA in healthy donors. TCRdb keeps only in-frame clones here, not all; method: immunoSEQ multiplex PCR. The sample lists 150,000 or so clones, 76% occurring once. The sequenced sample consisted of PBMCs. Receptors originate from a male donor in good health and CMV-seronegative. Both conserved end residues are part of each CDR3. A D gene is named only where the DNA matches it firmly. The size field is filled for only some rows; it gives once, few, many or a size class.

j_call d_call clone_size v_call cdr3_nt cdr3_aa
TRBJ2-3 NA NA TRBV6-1 TGTGCCAGCAGTGAAGATTGGACTATTCGCGGCACAGATACGCAGTATTTT CASSEDWTIRGTDTQYF
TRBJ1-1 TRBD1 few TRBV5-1 TGCGCCAGCAGCTTTCGACAGGGGGGGAACACTGAAGCTTTCTTT CASSFRQGGNTEAFF
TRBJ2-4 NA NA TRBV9 TGTGCCAGCAGCGTAGGTCCTGACTGGCTCTACGGGGGCAAAAACATTCAGTACTTC CASSVGPDWLYGGKNIQYF
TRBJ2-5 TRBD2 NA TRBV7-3 TGTGCCAGCAGCTATAGCGGGGTAGAGACCCAGTACTTC CASSYSGVETQYF
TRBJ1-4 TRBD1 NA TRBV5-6 TGTGCCAGCAGCTTAGAACAGGGGATATCAACTAATGAAAAACTGTTTTTT CASSLEQGISTNEKLFF
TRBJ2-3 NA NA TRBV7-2 TGTGCCAGCAGCTTAGGGGGCCCCCCCACGGATACGCAGTATTTT CASSLGGPPTDTQYF
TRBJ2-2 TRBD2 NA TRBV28 TGTGCCAGCAGACCCGGACTAGCTCTCGGGGAGCTGTTTTTT CASRPGLALGELFF
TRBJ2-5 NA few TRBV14 TGTGCCAGCAGCGGTCGGGAGATTTTAGAGACCCAGTACTTC CASSGREILETQYF
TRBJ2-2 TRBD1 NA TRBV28 TGTGCCAGCAGTTGGACAGGGGGCCCCTTGACACCACCCACCGGGGAGCTGTTTTTT CASSWTGGPLTPPTGELFF
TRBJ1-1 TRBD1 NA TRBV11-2 TGTGCCAGCAGCTTAAGGCTACAGGGGGCGCGTACTGAAGCTTTCTTT CASSLRLQGARTEAFF
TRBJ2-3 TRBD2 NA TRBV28 TGTGCCAGCAGTTCCAGCGGGGGGGCATATACGCAGTATTTT CASSSSGGAYTQYF
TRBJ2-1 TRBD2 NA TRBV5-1 TGCGCCAGCAGCTTTGCTACTAGCGGGAGGGCCGATAATGAGCAGTTCTTC CASSFATSGRADNEQFF
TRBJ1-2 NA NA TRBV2 TGTGCCAGCAGCGGACAGAAACAGGGAAACTATGGCTACACCTTC CASSGQKQGNYGYTF
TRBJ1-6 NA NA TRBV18 TGTGCCAGCTCACCACCCCTAGGACAGTATTCACCCCTCCACTTT CASSPPLGQYSPLHF
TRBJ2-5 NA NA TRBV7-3 TGTGCCAGCAGCTTAACTAGCGGCCAAGAGACCCAGTACTTC CASSLTSGQETQYF
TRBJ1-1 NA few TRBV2 TGTGCCAGCAGTGAAATCTCGAACACTGAAGCTTTCTTT CASSEISNTEAFF
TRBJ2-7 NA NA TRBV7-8 TGTGCCAGCAGCCTAGGCCACACCTACGAGCAGTACTTC CASSLGHTYEQYF
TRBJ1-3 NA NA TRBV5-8 TGTGCCAGCAGCTTCAGGATCCTTCACTCTGGAAACACCATATATTTT CASSFRILHSGNTIYF
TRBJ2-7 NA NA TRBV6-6 TGTGCCAGCAAAGGGCCTCTGGGGGGGGCCCACTACGAGCAGTACTTC CASKGPLGGAHYEQYF
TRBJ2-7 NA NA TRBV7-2 TGTGCCAGCAGCTTAGCGCGGGTTCGCTACGAGCAGTACTTC CASSLARVRYEQYF
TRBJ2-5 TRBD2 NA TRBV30 TGTGCCTGGAGAGAAACTACCGGGACTAGCGGGGGTGGGGAGACCCAGTACTTC CAWRETTGTSGGGETQYF
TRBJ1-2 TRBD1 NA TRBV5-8 TGTGCCAGCAGCCTTACGACAGGGCAGTCTAACTATGGCTACACCTTC CASSLTTGQSNYGYTF
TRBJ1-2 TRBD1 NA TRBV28 TGTGCCAGCAGTTCCTATGACAGGGGCTATGGCTACACCTTC CASSSYDRGYGYTF